This TCR beta chain was observed in a study of cytomegalovirus exposure and HLA in healthy donors. Study at large: Within an early data release were 80 million to 90 million unique TCRs drawn from HLA-typed donors. General study results and limits: The HLA-A and HLA-B alleles of most subjects were reportedly predicted accurately from TCR beta sequences. Cytomegalovirus association was listed for approximately 150 TCR beta chains.

The CDR3 covers 15 residues. Germline CDR1 is SGHNT and CDR2 is YENEEA. Trimming removed 7 bases at V and 8 bases at J, with 23 bases between. This clone appeared once. Antigen: not known. Researchers ran the PCR with 60 Vbeta and 13 Jbeta primers. The repertoire was sequenced with immunoSEQ multiplex PCR; TCRdb's copy has only in-frame clones and lacks some. This table has 120,000 to 150,000 clones, about 79% appearing once. The receptor was isolated from a man between 35 and 55 years old in good health and CMV-seropositive. What was sequenced was PBMCs. This chain connects TRBV11-3 to TRBJ1-2, with D possibly matching TRBD1 (6 bases). This CDR3 is CASTPWGHAGEGYTF. In nucleotides, the CDR3 is TGTGCCAGCACGCCATGGGGACACGCAGGAGAAGGCTACACCTTC.